Shown below are 5 T cell receptor beta chains from a single sample sequenced in a study of cytomegalovirus exposure and HLA in healthy donors. 13 Jbeta primers and 60 Vbeta primers were used for the PCR. Here immunoSEQ multiplex PCR was the method, and the copy in TCRdb shows in-frame clones only, minus some. The listing contains roughly 120,000 clones. The sample taken for sequencing was PBMCs. Receptors were obtained from a man in his forties in good health and CMV-seronegative.

The chain has TRBV28 and TRBJ2-1; weak D call: TRBD1 (6 bases). Germline assignment: CDR1 MDHEN and CDR2 SYDVKM. The CDR3 extends over 12 amino acids. V lost 9 bases to trimming and J lost 4 bases, with 10 bases between them. In nucleotides, the CDR3 is TGTGCCAGTCGGACAGCATACAATGAGCAGTTCTTC. Amino acid sequence: CASRTAYNEQFF.

The chain recombines TRBV29-1 with TRBJ2-1; tentatively, D is TRBD2 (5 bases). This CDR3 has 14 amino acids. V shed 1 base and J shed 0 bases, with 7 bases lying between them. Per germline, CDR1 SQVTM and CDR2 ANQGSEA. The CDR3 DNA sequence: TGCAGCGTTGAAGGTCTAGCCTCCTACAATGAGCAGTTCTTC. Translated, it gives CSVEGLASYNEQFF.

This chain links TRBV27 with TRBJ2-7; 7 nucleotides match TRBD1. V trimming: 5 bases; J trimming: 6 bases; junction bases outside the gene matches: 16. Germline V CDR1 and CDR2: MNHEY, SMNVEV (reference sequence). The length of the CDR3 is 16 residues. The CDR3 loop reads CASSALLGQVISEQYF. The DNA for the CDR3 is TGTGCCAGCAGTGCCCTTTTAGGACAGGTTATATCCGAGCAGTACTTC.

The chain has TRBV7-2 and TRBJ2-3, with 11 positions matching TRBD2. Germline CDR1 is SGHTA and CDR2 is FQGNSA. There are 15 residues in the CDR3. The J segment lost 3 bases and the V segment lost 4 bases, leaving 3 bases of the junction unmatched. This CDR3 is CASSSRLAGTDTQYF. The CDR3, as DNA: TGTGCCAGCAGCTCTCGACTAGCGGGGACAGATACGCAGTATTTT.

The V call is TRBV28, the J call TRBJ2-3, with TRBD2 matching over 11 bases. Germline CDR1 reads MDHEN; CDR2 reads SYDVKM. V shed 3 bases, J shed 2 bases, and the junction held 7 bases outside the gene matches. This CDR3 is 17 amino acids long. The CDR3 spells CASSLPLAGANTDTQYF. The CDR3 DNA is TGTGCCAGCAGTTTGCCACTAGCGGGAGCGAACACAGATACGCAGTATTTT.